These T cell receptor beta chains were read from a single sample in a study of T cells in localized non-small cell lung cancer. Method: immunoSEQ multiplex PCR; TCRdb's copy keeps in-frame clones and lacks some. Here the sample spans about 72,000 clones, about four fifths being singletons. The sample consisted of peripheral blood, taken before any cancer treatment. Receptors were obtained from a female donor aged 60 or older with stage I lung adenocarcinoma. Both conserved end residues are part of each CDR3. Fields, in order: clone size, V gene, D gene, J gene, CDR3 protein, CDR3 DNA. The D gene is left open where the match is weak. Clone size is stated in some rows and not others, as once, few, many or a class when expanded.

clone_size: -; v_call: TRBV6-4; d_call: -; j_call: TRBJ1-2; cdr3_aa: CASSDEGLGGYTF; cdr3_nt: TGTGCCAGCAGTGACGAAGGTTTGGGAGGCTACACCTTC
clone_size: -; v_call: TRBV7-2; d_call: -; j_call: TRBJ2-3; cdr3_aa: CASSLAGTGGTDTQYF; cdr3_nt: TGTGCCAGCAGCTTAGCGGGTACCGGAGGCACAGATACGCAGTATTTT
clone_size: -; v_call: TRBV5-1; d_call: -; j_call: TRBJ2-1; cdr3_aa: CASTPGIRASYNEQFF; cdr3_nt: TGCGCCAGCACGCCCGGGATTAGGGCATCCTACAATGAGCAGTTCTTC
clone_size: -; v_call: TRBV12-5; d_call: -; j_call: TRBJ2-7; cdr3_aa: CASGRGEGVSPYEQYF; cdr3_nt: TGTGCTAGTGGTCGGGGTGAGGGGGTGAGTCCCTACGAGCAGTACTTC
clone_size: -; v_call: TRBV10-3; d_call: -; j_call: TRBJ2-1; cdr3_aa: CAISESDGSSYNEQFF; cdr3_nt: TGTGCCATCAGTGAGTCGGATGGTAGCTCCTACAATGAGCAGTTCTTC
clone_size: once; v_call: TRBV4-1; d_call: -; j_call: TRBJ1-1; cdr3_aa: CASSQGRPGTEAFF; cdr3_nt: TGCGCCAGCAGCCAAGGTAGGCCAGGCACTGAAGCTTTCTTT
clone_size: -; v_call: TRBV28; d_call: -; j_call: TRBJ1-1; cdr3_aa: CASSPSSQGGSEAFF; cdr3_nt: TGTGCCAGCAGTCCATCTTCGCAGGGCGGATCTGAAGCTTTCTTT
clone_size: -; v_call: TRBV12-5; d_call: -; j_call: TRBJ1-2; cdr3_aa: CASGLLGPHPNYGYTF; cdr3_nt: TGTGCTAGTGGTTTGTTGGGTCCCCATCCTAACTATGGCTACACCTTC
clone_size: -; v_call: TRBV2; d_call: -; j_call: TRBJ2-7; cdr3_aa: CASLEARAGALSYEQYF; cdr3_nt: TGTGCCAGCCTCGAAGCGCGGGCGGGGGCCCTCTCCTACGAGCAGTACTTC
clone_size: -; v_call: TRBV6-1; d_call: -; j_call: TRBJ2-1; cdr3_aa: CASSLTFNEQFF; cdr3_nt: TGTGCCAGCAGCCTTACCTTTAATGAGCAGTTCTTC
clone_size: -; v_call: TRBV28; d_call: -; j_call: TRBJ1-2; cdr3_aa: CASTETVPGYGYTF; cdr3_nt: TGTGCCAGCACCGAGACAGTCCCTGGCTATGGCTACACCTTC
clone_size: -; v_call: TRBV2; d_call: -; j_call: TRBJ1-1; cdr3_aa: CASSEWQGNTEAFF; cdr3_nt: TGTGCCAGCAGTGAATGGCAGGGGAACACTGAAGCTTTCTTT
clone_size: -; v_call: TRBV28; d_call: -; j_call: TRBJ2-7; cdr3_aa: CASSFPDRLYEQYF; cdr3_nt: TGTGCCAGCAGTTTCCCGGACAGACTCTACGAGCAGTACTTC
clone_size: -; v_call: TRBV4-1; d_call: -; j_call: TRBJ2-5; cdr3_aa: CASSQDRASRGGETQYF; cdr3_nt: TGCGCCAGCAGCCAAGATAGGGCTAGCCGGGGCGGAGAGACCCAGTACTTC
clone_size: -; v_call: TRBV19; d_call: TRBD1; j_call: TRBJ2-7; cdr3_aa: CASSDRASSYEQYF; cdr3_nt: TGTGCCAGTAGTGACAGGGCGAGCTCCTACGAGCAGTACTTC
clone_size: once; v_call: TRBV27; d_call: -; j_call: TRBJ1-1; cdr3_aa: CASWGSIGTEAFF; cdr3_nt: TGTGCCAGCTGGGGTTCGATCGGCACTGAAGCTTTCTTT
clone_size: -; v_call: TRBV28; d_call: -; j_call: TRBJ1-2; cdr3_aa: CASTLKWGVNYGYTF; cdr3_nt: TGTGCCAGCACCTTAAAGTGGGGGGTGAACTATGGCTACACCTTC
clone_size: once; v_call: TRBV7-2; d_call: -; j_call: TRBJ2-2; cdr3_aa: CASSFVWLDTGELFF; cdr3_nt: TGTGCCAGCAGCTTTGTCTGGTTGGACACCGGGGAGCTGTTTTTT
clone_size: -; v_call: TRBV4-2; d_call: -; j_call: TRBJ2-2; cdr3_aa: CASSQDRDPTGELFF; cdr3_nt: TGTGCCAGCAGCCAAGATCGTGACCCCACCGGGGAGCTGTTTTTT
clone_size: -; v_call: TRBV27; d_call: -; j_call: TRBJ1-2; cdr3_aa: CASSGRGIGYTF; cdr3_nt: TGTGCCAGCAGTGGGAGGGGGATTGGCTACACCTTC